The 4 T cell receptor beta chains reported below all come from one sample, sequenced in a study of identical twins (dated by TCRdb to the mid-2010s). The library came from 5' RACE. The reads were generated on an Illumina HiSeq 2000. The raw public data were reprocessed by TCRdb itself: fastp quality trimming at Q25, MiXCR clonotype calling, in-frame beta chains only. Every CDR3 protein is listed once, alongside the most common genes and DNA of its rows. This sample holds around 1.7 million distinct CDR3 sequences; about 32% were observed only once. Jointly, the top ten make up about 0.27% of the sample. Sample: cord blood. The receptor set was obtained from a newborn girl in good health.

This clonotype was seen a few times. V usage is TRBV4-2 and J usage is TRBJ2-5, with D maybe TRBD2 (5 bases). This CDR3 has 15 residues. Trimming stripped 0 bases from V and 3 bases from J, with 11 bases between. In germline, CDR1 is LGHNA, CDR2 YNFKEQ. The CDR3, as DNA: TGTGCCAGCAGCCAAGATATTACTAGGAAAGAGACCCAGTACTTC. Translated, it gives CASSQDITRKETQYF.

V and J are TRBV20-1 and TRBJ2-2; D is perhaps TRBD2 (6 bases). CDR1 DFQATT and CDR2 SNEGSKA come from the germline V gene (reference sequence). Deletions cut 3 bases from V and 5 bases from J, with 13 bases between. The CDR3 spans 14 residues. The CDR3 loop is CSASTGDGTGELFF. Written as DNA, the CDR3 is TGCAGTGCTAGTACGGGAGACGGAACCGGGGAGCTGTTTTTT.

The rearrangement links TRBV13 to TRBJ2-7; a weak D match, TRBD1 (6 bases). The germline V gene encodes CDR1 PRHDT and CDR2 FYEKMQ (reference sequence). Trimming removed 5 bases at V and 1 base at J, with 24 bases between. The CDR3 covers 18 residues. CDR3 bases: TGTGCCAGCAGCCTTAGGAAGCTCGTCAGGGGCCGGTCCTACGAGCAGTACTTC. It codes for CASSLRKLVRGRSYEQYF.

The table lists this clonotype with a few counts. The chain has TRBV6-6 and TRBJ2-7; D might be TRBD1 or TRBD2, each matching 5 bases. The CDR3 sequence is 16 residues long. Trimming stripped 6 bases from V and 5 bases from J, with 23 bases between. Looked up from germline, CDR1 is MNHNY and CDR2 is SVGAGI (reference sequence). The CDR3 region has the DNA TGTGCCAGCAGCATCGGGGCTAGTGGGTTTCCCCACGAGCAGTACTTC. Translating gives CASSIGASGFPHEQYF.